Listed here is a single T cell receptor (beta chain). A junction boundary mismatches the germline segment, possibly from a read error. This entry is derived from a study of blood T cell repertoires in COVID-19. Study information: Material from acute and convalescent COVID-19 was sourced from the United States, Italy and Spain. Sources were T cells, B-cell-depleted T cells, or PBMCs; the material itself was cDNA or gDNA.

Germline V gives CDR1 SEHNR, CDR2 FQNEAQ (reference sequence). The CDR3 runs 16 residues. As handled by the study authors: Amplified reference gene primers provided the basis for estimating nucleated cell counts. Repertoires were generated with immunoSEQ multiplex PCR, while TCRdb's copy carries only in-frame clones and drops some. V, J and clone size reflect that table, while D and trimming were determined from the DNA. The table records 100,000 to 150,000 clones, about 85% of them present only once. This receptor was obtained from a woman of 80 years or more with acute or convalescent COVID-19. The V gene is TRBV7-9, the J gene TRBJ1-5, with TRBD1 identical over 9 bases. Material for sequencing was peripheral blood. The DNA for the CDR3 is TGTGCCAGCAGCTTGGGGGGACAGGGAGGCAACCAGCCCCAGCATTTT. The encoded protein is CASSLGGQGGNQPQHF.